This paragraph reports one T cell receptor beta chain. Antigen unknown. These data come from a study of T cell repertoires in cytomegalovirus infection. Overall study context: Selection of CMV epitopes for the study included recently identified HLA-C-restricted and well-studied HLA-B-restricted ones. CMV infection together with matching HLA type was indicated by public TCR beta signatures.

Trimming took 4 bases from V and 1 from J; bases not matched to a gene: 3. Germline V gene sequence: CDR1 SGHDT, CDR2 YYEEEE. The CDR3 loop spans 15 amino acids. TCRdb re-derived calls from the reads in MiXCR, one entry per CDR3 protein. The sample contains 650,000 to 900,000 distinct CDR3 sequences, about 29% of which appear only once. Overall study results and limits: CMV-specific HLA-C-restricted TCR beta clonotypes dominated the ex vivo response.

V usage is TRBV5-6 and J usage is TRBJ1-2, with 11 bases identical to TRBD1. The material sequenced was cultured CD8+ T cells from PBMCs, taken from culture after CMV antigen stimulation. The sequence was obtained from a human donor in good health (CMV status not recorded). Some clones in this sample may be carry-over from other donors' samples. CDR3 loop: CASSGGTGGNYGYTF. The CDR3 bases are TGTGCCAGCAGCGGTGGGACAGGGGGTAACTATGGCTACACCTTC.